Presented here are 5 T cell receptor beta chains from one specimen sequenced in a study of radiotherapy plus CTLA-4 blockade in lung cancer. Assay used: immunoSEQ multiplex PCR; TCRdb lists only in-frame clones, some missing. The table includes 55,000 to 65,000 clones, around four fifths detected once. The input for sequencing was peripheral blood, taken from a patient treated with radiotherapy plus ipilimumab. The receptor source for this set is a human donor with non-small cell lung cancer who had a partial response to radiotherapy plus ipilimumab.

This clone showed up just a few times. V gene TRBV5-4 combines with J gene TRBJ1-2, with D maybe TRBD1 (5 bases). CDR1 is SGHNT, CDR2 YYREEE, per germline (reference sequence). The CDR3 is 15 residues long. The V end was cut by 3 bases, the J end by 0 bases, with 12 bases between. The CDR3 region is CASSSQGPSNYGYTF. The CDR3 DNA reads TGTGCCAGCAGCTCGCAGGGTCCCTCTAACTATGGCTACACCTTC.

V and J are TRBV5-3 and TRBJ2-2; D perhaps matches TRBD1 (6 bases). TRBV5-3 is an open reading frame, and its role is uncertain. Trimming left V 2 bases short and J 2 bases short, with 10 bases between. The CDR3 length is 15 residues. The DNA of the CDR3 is TGTGCCAGAAGCTTTTACAGGGTCAACACCGGGGAGCTGTTTTTT. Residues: CARSFYRVNTGELFF.

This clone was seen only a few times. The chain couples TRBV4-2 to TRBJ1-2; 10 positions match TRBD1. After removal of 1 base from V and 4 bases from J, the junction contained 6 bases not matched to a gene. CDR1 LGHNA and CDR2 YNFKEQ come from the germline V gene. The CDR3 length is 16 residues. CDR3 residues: CASSQAGTGESYGYTF. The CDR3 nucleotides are TGTGCCAGCAGCCAAGCCGGGACAGGGGAATCCTATGGCTACACCTTC.

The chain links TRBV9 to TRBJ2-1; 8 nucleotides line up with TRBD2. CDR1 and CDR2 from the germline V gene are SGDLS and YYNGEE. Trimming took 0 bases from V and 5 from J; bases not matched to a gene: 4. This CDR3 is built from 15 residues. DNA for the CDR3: TGTGCCAGCAGCGTAGGTCTAGCGGGTGACAATGAGCAGTTCTTC. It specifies CASSVGLAGDNEQFF.

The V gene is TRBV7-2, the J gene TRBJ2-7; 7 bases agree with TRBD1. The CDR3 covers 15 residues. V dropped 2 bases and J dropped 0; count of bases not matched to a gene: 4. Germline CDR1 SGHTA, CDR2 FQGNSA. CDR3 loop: CASSLRGPHSYEQYF. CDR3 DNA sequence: TGTGCCAGCAGCTTAAGGGGGCCCCACTCCTACGAGCAGTACTTC.